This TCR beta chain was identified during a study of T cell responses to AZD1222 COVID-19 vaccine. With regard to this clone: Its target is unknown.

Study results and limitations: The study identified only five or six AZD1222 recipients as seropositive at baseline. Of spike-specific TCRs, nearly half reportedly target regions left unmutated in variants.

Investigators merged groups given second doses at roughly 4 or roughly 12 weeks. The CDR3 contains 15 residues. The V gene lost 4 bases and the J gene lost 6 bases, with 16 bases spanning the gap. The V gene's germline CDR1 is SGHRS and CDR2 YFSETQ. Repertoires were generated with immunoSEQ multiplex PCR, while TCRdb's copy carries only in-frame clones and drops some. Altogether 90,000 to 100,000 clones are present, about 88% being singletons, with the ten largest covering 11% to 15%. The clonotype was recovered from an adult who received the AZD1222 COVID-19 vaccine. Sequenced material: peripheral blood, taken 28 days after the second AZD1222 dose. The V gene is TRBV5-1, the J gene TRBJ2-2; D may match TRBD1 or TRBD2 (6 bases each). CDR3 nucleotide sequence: TGCGCCAGCAGCACGCCCGGGGGCGTACCCGGGGAGCTGTTTTTT. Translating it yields CASSTPGGVPGELFF.